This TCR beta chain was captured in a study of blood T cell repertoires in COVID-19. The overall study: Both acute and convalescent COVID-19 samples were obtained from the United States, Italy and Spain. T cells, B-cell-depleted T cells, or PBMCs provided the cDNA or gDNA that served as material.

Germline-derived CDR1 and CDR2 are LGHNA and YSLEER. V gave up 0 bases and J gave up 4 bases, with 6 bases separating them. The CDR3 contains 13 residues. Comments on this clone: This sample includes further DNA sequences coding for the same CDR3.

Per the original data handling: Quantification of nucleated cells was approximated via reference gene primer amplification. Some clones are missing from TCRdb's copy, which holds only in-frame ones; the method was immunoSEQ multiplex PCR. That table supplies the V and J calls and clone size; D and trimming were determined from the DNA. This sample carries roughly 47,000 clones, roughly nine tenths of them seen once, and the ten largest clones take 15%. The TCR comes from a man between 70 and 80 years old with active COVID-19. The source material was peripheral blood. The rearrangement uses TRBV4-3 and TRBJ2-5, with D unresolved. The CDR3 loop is CASSQDRGETQYF. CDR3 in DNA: TGCGCCAGCAGCCAAGATCGAGGAGAGACCCAGTACTTC.